The 27 T cell receptor beta chains presented below share a single source sample, sequenced in a study of beta chain features in type 1 diabetes. The investigators reverse transcribed all of the isolated RNA, so they sequenced expressed TCRB transcripts. TCRdb keeps only in-frame clones here, not all; method: immunoSEQ multiplex PCR. Among a few hundred thousand clones, about 25% were seen once, and the ten largest hold 4%. The sample comprised central memory CD4+ T cells from blood. Every receptor here comes from a man aged 25 to 40 in good health.

The chain links TRBV5-4 to TRBJ2-3, with TRBD2 matching 10 bases. The V gene end was trimmed by 5 bases and the J gene end by 4 bases; junction bases not matched to a gene: 7. The CDR3 spans 15 residues. From germline, CDR1 is SGHNT and CDR2 YYREEE (reference sequence). CDR3 region: CASSPTSGTADTQYF. In nucleotides, the CDR3 is TGTGCCAGCAGTCCAACTAGCGGGACCGCAGATACGCAGTATTTT. The variable domain in full, with the rest retrieved from reference TRBV5-4 and TRBJ2-3, is ETGVTQSPTHLIKTRGQQVTLRCSSQSGHNTVSWYQQALGQGPQFIFQYYREEENGRGNFPPRFSGLQFPNYSSELNVNALELDDSALYLCASSPTSGTADTQYFGPGTRLTVL.

This clone was seen just once. The chain recombines TRBV6-5 with TRBJ2-7; TRBD1 might be the D (6 bases). Germline loops: CDR1 MNHEY, CDR2 SVGAGI. CDR3 size: 11 residues. V lost 6 bases and J 4 bases, leaving 7 bases between the germline ends. CDR3 in amino acids: CASRTGYEQYF. The CDR3 bases are TGTGCCAGCAGAACAGGGTACGAGCAGTACTTC.

The J gene is TRBJ2-2, the V gene TRBV27, with D tentatively TRBD2 (5 bases). The CDR3 has 15 amino acids. V lost 3 bases and J lost 3, with 11 bases in between. Germline values: CDR1 MNHEY, CDR2 SMNVEV (reference sequence). CDR3 DNA sequence: TGTGCCAGCAGTTTCAGCGGAAGGGACACCGGGGAGCTGTTTTTT. It encodes CASSFSGRDTGELFF.

This chain joins TRBV28 and TRBJ2-1; D remains unclear. The CDR3 runs 12 residues. Germline V gives CDR1 MDHEN, CDR2 SYDVKM. V lost 4 bases, J lost 7 bases, and 8 bases lay in between. In nucleotides, the CDR3 is TGTGCCAGCAGTTCCATCCCTAATGAGCAGTTCTTC. The encoded protein is CASSSIPNEQFF.

This chain joins TRBV28 and TRBJ2-6; tentatively, D is TRBD2 (5 bases). In germline, CDR1 is MDHEN, CDR2 SYDVKM. V lost 8 bases and J 0 bases, leaving 8 bases between the germline ends. This CDR3 has 14 amino acids. This chain's CDR3 is CASGEPSGANVLTF. CDR3 DNA sequence: TGTGCCAGCGGGGAGCCCTCTGGGGCCAACGTCCTGACTTTC.

The chain combines TRBV18 with TRBJ1-1, with D possibly matching TRBD1 (5 bases). CDR1 KGHSH and CDR2 LQKENI come from the germline V gene. V was pared by 0 bases and J by 0 bases, with 11 bases between. The CDR3 is made up of 16 amino acids. The CDR3 DNA is TGTGCCAGCTCACCACCTAGACAGACCATGAACACTGAAGCTTTCTTT. Protein: CASSPPRQTMNTEAFF. Filled out from reference TRBV18 and TRBJ1-1, the complete variable domain reads NAGVMQNPRHLVRRRGQEARLRCSPMKGHSHVYWYRQLPEEGLKFMVYLQKENIIDESGMPKERFSAEFPKEGPSILRIQQVVRGDSAAYFCASSPPRQTMNTEAFFGQGTRLTVV.

This clone was observed a handful of times. The chain couples TRBV7-9 to TRBJ2-3, with D perhaps TRBD1 (5 bases). With 1 base removed from V and 0 bases from J, the gap between germline ends came to 11 bases. The CDR3 loop spans 16 amino acids. CDR1 is SEHNR and CDR2 is FQNEAQ in the germline V gene (reference sequence). CDR3 residues: CASSLEGQGSTDTQYF. CDR3 sequence (DNA): TGTGCCAGCAGCTTAGAGGGGCAGGGAAGCACAGATACGCAGTATTTT.

To note about this clone: A far larger clone is only one base removed, so a read error is likely. J is TRBJ2-3 and V is TRBV29-1; a weak D match, TRBD1 (5 bases). This CDR3 has 14 amino acids. V was clipped by 5 bases and J by 0 bases, with 12 bases between them. CDR1 is SQVTM, CDR2 ANQGSEA, per germline. The CDR3 nucleotides are TGCAGCGTTAACCGACAGACTAGCACAGATACGCAGTATTTT. It encodes CSVNRQTSTDTQYF.

This clone was seen only a few times. V is TRBV7-2 and J is TRBJ2-7; TRBD1 matches at 7 bases. There are 14 residues in the CDR3. J lost 5 bases, V lost 7 bases, and 11 bases had no gene match. From germline, CDR1 is SGHTA and CDR2 FQGNSA. CDR3 protein: CASTYDREYHEQYF. Written as DNA, the CDR3 is TGTGCCAGCACCTATGACAGGGAGTACCACGAGCAGTACTTC.

This clone was seen repeatedly, ten times or more. This chain joins TRBV10-3 and TRBJ1-2, with TRBD1 matching over 9 bases. Germline loops: CDR1 ENHRY, CDR2 SYGVKD. The CDR3 sequence is 15 residues long. The J segment lost 0 bases and the V segment lost 2 bases, leaving 1 base of the junction unmatched. The CDR3 bases are TGTGCCATCAGTGAGGGACAGGGGACTAACTATGGCTACACCTTC. Its translation: CAISEGQGTNYGYTF.

This clone was counted a few times. The chain is built from TRBV19 and TRBJ2-1; TRBD2 matches at 12 bases. The CDR3 has 19 amino acids. The V gene's germline CDR1 is LNHDA and CDR2 SQIVND (reference sequence). J gave up 3 bases and V 3 bases, and 12 bases lay outside the gene matches. The CDR3 region is CASSMGRTSGNSVYNEQFF. DNA for the CDR3: TGTGCCAGTAGTATGGGCCGGACTAGCGGGAATTCCGTCTACAATGAGCAGTTCTTC.

This clone was seen just once. V is TRBV5-4 and J is TRBJ1-1; D is undetermined. The CDR3 sequence is 16 residues long. Germline V lookup: CDR1 SGHNT, CDR2 YYREEE (reference sequence). V lost 5 bases to trimming and J lost 1 base, with 18 bases between them. The CDR3 protein is CASRSRIGGPNTEAFF. CDR3 coding DNA: TGTGCCAGCAGGTCGCGTATAGGTGGACCGAACACTGAAGCTTTCTTT.

The chain employs TRBV2 and TRBJ1-5, with unresolved D. V was clipped by 6 bases and J by 2 bases, with 11 bases between them. CDR1 is SNHLY, CDR2 FYNNEI, per germline. This CDR3 has 14 amino acids. The DNA for the CDR3 is TGTGCCAGCAGCAGCGGACGACGCAATCAGCCCCAGCATTTT. Translating gives CASSSGRRNQPQHF.

V is TRBV28 and J is TRBJ2-7, with 10 bases identical to TRBD2. Germline loops: CDR1 MDHEN, CDR2 SYDVKM. Trimming removed 4 bases from V and 7 bases from J; junction bases left unmatched: 10. The CDR3 is made up of 15 amino acids. CDR3 sequence: CASSSQREGVKEQYF. CDR3 nucleotides: TGTGCCAGCAGTTCCCAGCGGGAGGGGGTAAAGGAGCAGTACTTC.

This clone turned up a few times. Other nucleotide sequences from this sample produce the same CDR3. The chain's CDR3 is CSVDEGGTDTQYF. CDR3 coding DNA: TGCAGCGTTGATGAAGGGGGAACAGATACGCAGTATTTT. The chain employs TRBV29-1 and TRBJ2-3; D perhaps matches TRBD1 (6 bases). Per the germline V gene, CDR1 is SQVTM and CDR2 is ANQGSEA. Trimming cost V 3 bases and J 3 bases, with 10 bases left between them. The CDR3 length is 13 residues.

This clone was picked up a small number of times. V is TRBV25-1 and J is TRBJ1-1; D is unclear. Trimming shortened V by 8 bases and J by 6 bases, and 16 bases separated the two germline ends. This CDR3 comprises 13 residues. Per germline, CDR1 MGHDK and CDR2 SYGVNS. CDR3 residues: CASSPRLRAEAFF. CDR3 bases: TGTGCCAGCTCCCCCCGCCTGAGGGCTGAAGCTTTCTTT.

The V call is TRBV6-1, the J call TRBJ1-6; 10 bases are a match to TRBD1. Germline V gene lookup returns CDR1 MNHNS and CDR2 SASEGT. The V segment lost 4 bases and the J segment 5 bases; nucleotides outside the gene matches: 8. The CDR3 covers 17 residues. The CDR3 reads CASSGRDRGANNSPLHF. Here the CDR3 DNA reads TGTGCCAGCAGTGGAAGGGACAGGGGCGCCAATAATTCACCCCTCCACTTT.

This clone was seen a handful of times. This chain links TRBV14 with TRBJ2-5, with no clear D. CDR3 size: 16 residues. The V end was cut by 0 bases, the J end by 1 base, with 12 bases between. Germline CDR1 reads SGHDN; CDR2 reads FVKESK. This CDR3 reads CASSQDTLATQETQYF. The CDR3 DNA is TGTGCCAGCAGCCAAGATACTCTGGCTACCCAAGAGACCCAGTACTTC.

The V and J genes are TRBV9 and TRBJ1-1; 7 bases map to TRBD1. Germline lookup yields CDR1 SGDLS and CDR2 YYNGEE. This CDR3 contains 16 residues. Trimming at V came to 1 base and at J to 0 bases, leaving 6 bases not matched to a gene. This CDR3 is CASSVMTGPMNTEAFF. The CDR3 DNA reads TGTGCCAGCAGCGTAATGACAGGGCCCATGAACACTGAAGCTTTCTTT.

This clone was seen at least ten times. Other nucleotide sequences in the sample specify the same CDR3. This chain links TRBV2 with TRBJ2-1; 7 bases are shared with TRBD2. CDR3 length: 14 amino acids. The V gene end was trimmed by 6 bases and the J gene end by 4 bases; junction bases not matched to a gene: 6. Germline V CDR1 and CDR2: SNHLY, FYNNEI. CDR3 region: CASRGDYTYNEQFF. The CDR3 DNA reads TGTGCCAGCAGAGGGGACTATACGTACAATGAGCAGTTCTTC.

The J gene is TRBJ1-2, the V gene TRBV18; D unresolved. The ends were cut back, 3 bases at V and 4 bases at J, with 12 bases in the middle. The CDR3 totals 14 residues. Germline CDR1 and CDR2: KGHSH and LQKENI. The CDR3 DNA reads as TGTGCCAGCTCACCTAACGTGGGGAGCTATGGCTACACCTTC. It encodes CASSPNVGSYGYTF.

The table lists this clone with a few counts. J is TRBJ2-2 and V is TRBV30; D not resolved. The V end lost 0 bases, the J end lost 2 bases, and 7 bases lay between the germline ends. This CDR3 spans 14 amino acids. Germline V gene data show CDR1 as GTSNPN and CDR2 as SVGIG (reference sequence). CDR3 sequence reads: CAWSVVVNTGELFF. In DNA, the CDR3 is TGTGCCTGGAGTGTAGTCGTTAACACCGGGGAGCTGTTTTTT.

The rearrangement uses TRBV11-2 and TRBJ2-5, with 9 positions matching TRBD1. This CDR3 spans 14 amino acids. Germline V gene lookup returns CDR1 SGHAT and CDR2 FQNNGV. Trimming cost V 5 bases and J 4 bases; bases outside gene matches: 5. DNA of the CDR3: TGTGCCAGCAGCCGGGACAGGGTCCGAGAGACCCAGTACTTC. Amino acid sequence: CASSRDRVRETQYF.

This chain links TRBV2 with TRBJ2-2; 14 bases agree with TRBD2. With 0 bases clipped from V and 7 bases from J, the junction kept 4 bases outside the gene matches. Looked up from germline, CDR1 is SNHLY and CDR2 is FYNNEI. This CDR3 has 17 residues. The CDR3 loop is CASSEAGTSGSGGELFF. DNA for the CDR3: TGTGCCAGCAGTGAAGCGGGGACTAGCGGGAGTGGCGGGGAGCTGTTTTTT.

This clone occurred a few times. CDR3 DNA: TGTGCCAGCAGCTTAGCGGGGGGCCATACCACAGATACGCAGTATTTT. This gives the protein CASSLAGGHTTDTQYF. The J gene is TRBJ2-3, the V gene TRBV7-2; D possibly matches TRBD1 or TRBD2 (6 bases each). Looked up from germline, CDR1 is SGHTA and CDR2 is FQGNSA. V was clipped by 0 bases and J by 2 bases, with 12 bases between them. The CDR3 totals 16 residues.

This clone was detected a few times. The chain has TRBV11-2 and TRBJ2-5; 10 positions agree with TRBD2. Germline assignment: CDR1 SGHAT and CDR2 FQNNGV. CDR3 length: 19 amino acids. Trimming at V came to 5 bases and at J to 9 bases, leaving 24 bases not matched to a gene. CDR3 nucleotides: TGTGCCAGCAGCCGGAAGATAGCGGGAGGACGCGTGGGGGAAGGAGCCCAGTACTTC. This encodes CASSRKIAGGRVGEGAQYF.

The chain uses TRBV15 and TRBJ2-5, with 7 bases that match TRBD2. CDR1 and CDR2 (germline): LNHNV, YYDKDF (reference sequence). This CDR3 contains 16 residues. Unmatched junction bases numbered 6, after V lost 0 bases and J lost 2 bases. The CDR3 reads CATSRDQGRGQETQYF. CDR3 coding DNA: TGTGCCACCAGCAGAGATCAAGGGAGGGGACAAGAGACCCAGTACTTC.